The present T cell receptor (beta chain) was sequenced within a study of blood T cell repertoires in COVID-19. The CDR3 sequence is 19 residues long. CDR1 is LGHDT and CDR2 is YNNKEL in the germline V gene (reference sequence). The V gene end was trimmed by 2 bases and the J gene end by 0 bases; junction bases not matched to a gene: 15. Data came from immunoSEQ multiplex PCR; TCRdb stores just in-frame clones and leaves some out. The sample contains some 250,000 clones, approximately 90% of which appear only once. This chain connects TRBV3-1 (or the pseudogene TRBV3-2) to TRBJ1-2, with 7 bases lining up with TRBD1. Material: PBMCs or T cells enriched from blood (not recorded which). This TCR came from a human donor in a cohort exposed to, infected with or recovered from COVID-19 (not recorded which). The donor label of this sample is uncertain. The CDR3 DNA sequence: TGTGCCAGCAGCCAAATATCATCGACAGGGTGGTCCTCTAACTATGGCTACACCTTC. It codes for CASSQISSTGWSSNYGYTF.